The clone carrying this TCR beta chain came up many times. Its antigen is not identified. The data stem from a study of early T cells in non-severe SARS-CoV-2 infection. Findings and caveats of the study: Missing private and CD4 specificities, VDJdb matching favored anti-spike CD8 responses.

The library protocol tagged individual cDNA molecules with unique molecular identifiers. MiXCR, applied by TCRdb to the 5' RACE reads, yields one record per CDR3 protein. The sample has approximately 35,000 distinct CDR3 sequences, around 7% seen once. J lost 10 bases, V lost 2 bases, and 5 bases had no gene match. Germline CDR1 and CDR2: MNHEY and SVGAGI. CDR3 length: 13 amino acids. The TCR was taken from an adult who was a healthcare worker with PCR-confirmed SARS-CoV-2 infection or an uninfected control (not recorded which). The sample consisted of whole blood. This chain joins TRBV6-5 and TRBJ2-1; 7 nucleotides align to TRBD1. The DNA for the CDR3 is TGTGCCAGCAGTTACAGGGGGCAGGGGGAGCAGTTCTTC. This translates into CASSYRGQGEQFF.